This passage covers 28 T cell receptor beta chains from one sample sequenced in a study of CD8+CD57+ T cells in acquired aplastic anemia. Using genomic DNA as the template, TCR beta VDJ and CDR3 profiling was carried out. MiXCR was run by TCRdb on the reads, yielding one entry per CDR3 protein. The sample has under 200,000 distinct CDR3 sequences, 40% to 60% seen once. Sequencing was done on patients that had shown CD8+CD57+ cell expansion by flow cytometry. Sequenced input: sorted CD4+, CD8+, or CD8+CD57+ T cells (not recorded which) from PBMCs. The receptor source for this set is a human donor with aplastic anemia.

V usage is TRBV6-1 and J usage is TRBJ1-5; 8 bases map to TRBD1. CDR1 is MNHNS and CDR2 is SASEGT in the germline V gene. The CDR3 has 14 amino acids. The ends lost 6 bases at V and 7 bases at J; junction bases unmatched: 8. DNA for the CDR3: TGTGCCAGCAGCCTCTCAGGGGGCGGGCAGCCCCAGCATTTT. It encodes CASSLSGGGQPQHF.

The chain has TRBV29-1 and TRBJ1-2; D perhaps matches TRBD1 (6 bases). CDR1 SQVTM and CDR2 ANQGSEA come from the germline V gene. V was clipped by 3 bases and J by 4 bases, with 18 bases between them. This CDR3 comprises 15 residues. CDR3 coding DNA: TGCAGCGTTGATATTTCAAGACAGGACGCCTATGGCTACACCTTC. Amino acids: CSVDISRQDAYGYTF.

This sequence joins TRBV15 and TRBJ1-5; 7 nucleotides align to TRBD1. Trimming took 5 bases from V and 7 from J; bases not matched to a gene: 11. Germline CDR1 reads LNHNV; CDR2 reads YYDKDF (reference sequence). The CDR3 totals 15 residues. The CDR3 nucleotides are TGTGCCACCAGCGTTGGGAGAGGGGGCGGACAGCCCCAGCATTTT. It codes for CATSVGRGGGQPQHF.

The CDR3 loop is CSYGQYRNNEQFF. The CDR3, as DNA: TGCAGCTACGGACAGTACCGAAACAATGAGCAGTTCTTC. The chain employs TRBV29-1 and TRBJ2-1; D might be TRBD1 (6 bases). This CDR3 has 13 amino acids. V dropped 8 bases and J dropped 5 bases, with 16 bases sitting between them. In germline, CDR1 is SQVTM, CDR2 ANQGSEA.

The V call is TRBV10-3, the J call TRBJ2-1; tentatively, D is TRBD2 (6 bases). Per germline, CDR1 ENHRY and CDR2 SYGVKD. The CDR3 loop spans 13 amino acids. The V and J ends lost 10 bases and 0 bases respectively, with 10 bases between them. The CDR3 is CASGAVSYNEQFF. In nucleotides, the CDR3 is TGTGCCAGCGGGGCAGTCTCCTACAATGAGCAGTTCTTC.

CDR3 protein: CASSLDPGGKTQYF. CDR3 coding DNA: TGTGCCAGCAGCTTAGACCCGGGCGGGAAGACCCAGTACTTC. The chain uses TRBV7-8 and TRBJ2-5; perhaps TRBD2 as D (6 bases). The V end was cut by 1 base, the J end by 6 bases, with 12 bases between. The CDR3 is 14 residues long. The germline V gene has CDR1 SGHVS and CDR2 FQNEAQ.

This clonotype was counted at least ten times. V usage is TRBV7-3 and J usage is TRBJ2-7; D not resolved. Trimming took off 1 base at V and 7 bases at J, with 17 bases between the two ends. Germline V CDR1 and CDR2: SGHTA, FQGTGA. CDR3 length: 15 residues. Here the CDR3 DNA reads TGTGCCAGCAGCTTAAAGCAGGACCGACTTCGGGAGCAGTACTTC. It specifies CASSLKQDRLREQYF. Full variable domain (rest looked up from reference TRBV7-3 and TRBJ2-7): GAGVSQTPSNKVTEKGKYVELRCDPISGHTALYWYRQSLGQGPEFLIYFQGTGAADDSGLPNDRFFAVRPEGSVSTLKIQRTERGDSAVYLCASSLKQDRLREQYFGPGTRLTVT.

This clonotype was recorded at least ten times. V gene TRBV11-1 combines with J gene TRBJ2-3; D is perhaps TRBD1 or TRBD2 (6 bases each). Germline V gene lookup returns CDR1 SGHAT and CDR2 FQDESV (reference sequence). The CDR3 contains 15 residues. The V and J ends lost 5 bases and 7 bases respectively, with 19 bases between them. CDR3 sequence (DNA): TGTGCCAGCAGCCTCGGGGGCCAGGGGTTGAATACGCAGTATTTT. It translates to CASSLGGQGLNTQYF. The full variable domain, with the rest looked up from reference TRBV11-1 and TRBJ2-3, is EAEVAQSPRYKITEKSQAVAFWCDPISGHATLYWYRQILGQGPELLVQFQDESVVDDSQLPKDRFSAERLKGVDSTLKIQPAELGDSAMYLCASSLGGQGLNTQYFGPGTRLTVL.

This rearrangement joins TRBV20-1 to TRBJ2-5; 11 bases are a match to TRBD1. J gave up 5 bases and V 2 bases, and 7 bases lay outside the gene matches. Germline V CDR1 and CDR2: DFQATT, SNEGSKA (reference sequence). There are 15 residues in the CDR3. The CDR3 protein is CSARLGQGESETQYF. DNA for the CDR3: TGCAGTGCTAGATTGGGACAGGGGGAAAGTGAGACCCAGTACTTC.

The J gene is TRBJ1-2, the V gene TRBV7-6, with D uncertain. The CDR3 has 14 amino acids. Trimming removed 5 bases at V and 7 bases at J, with 17 bases between. Germline loops: CDR1 SGHVS, CDR2 FNYEAQ. CDR3 sequence reads: CASSPSAAGSGYTF. The CDR3 DNA is TGTGCCAGCAGCCCATCCGCGGCGGGCAGTGGCTACACCTTC. Full variable domain (remainder filled in from reference TRBV7-6 and TRBJ1-2): GAGVSQSPRYKVTKRGQDVALRCDPISGHVSLYWYRQALGQGPEFLTYFNYEAQQDKSGLPNDRFSAERPEGSISTLTIQRTEQRDSAMYRCASSPSAAGSGYTFGSGTRLTVV.

Concerning this clonotype: One end of the junction fails to match germline, which may point to a read error. This chain links TRBV29-1 with TRBJ2-7; D possibly uses TRBD1 or TRBD2 (5 bases each). Germline-derived CDR1 and CDR2 are SQVTM and ANQGSEA. The CDR3 sequence is 13 residues long. Written as DNA, the CDR3 is TGCGGCGTTGAAGGGACGAGGGCCTACGAGCAGTACTTC. It specifies CGVEGTRAYEQYF.

This clonotype has at least ten counts. V is TRBV5-6 and J is TRBJ2-1, with no clear D. There are 13 residues in the CDR3. Germline CDR1 reads SGHDT; CDR2 reads YYEEEE. Trimming cost V 5 bases and J 3 bases, with 9 bases left between them. The DNA for the CDR3 is TGTGCCAGCAGTATTGGCCTCTACAATGAGCAGTTCTTC. Its protein product is CASSIGLYNEQFF.

This clonotype was recorded many times. The chain employs TRBV5-1 and TRBJ1-1; D is unresolved. CDR3 size: 15 residues. Germline CDR1 SGHRS, CDR2 YFSETQ. V lost 2 bases and J lost 3, with 14 bases in between. CDR3 coding DNA: TGCGCCAGCAGCTTAGACAAGAGAGGCTACACTGAAGCTTTCTTT. Amino acids: CASSLDKRGYTEAFF.

This clonotype occurred a few times. The chain uses TRBV20-1 and TRBJ1-2, with no clear D. The germline V gene encodes CDR1 DFQATT and CDR2 SNEGSKA (reference sequence). V gave up 8 bases and J gave up 3 bases, with 1 base separating them. The CDR3 has 8 residues. CDR3 sequence: CSHYGYTF. The CDR3, as DNA: TGCAGTCACTATGGCTACACCTTC.

This clonotype was recorded many times. This chain links TRBV19 with TRBJ2-1, with a tentative D call TRBD1 (5 bases). CDR3 length: 13 amino acids. The germline V and J ends were trimmed by 7 bases and 7 bases, with 14 bases remaining between them. Germline V lookup: CDR1 LNHDA, CDR2 SQIVND (reference sequence). The CDR3 is CASNPRERNEQFF. CDR3 DNA: TGTGCCAGTAACCCCAGGGAACGGAATGAGCAGTTCTTC.

This clonotype was counted at least ten times. This chain connects TRBV20-1 to TRBJ2-6; D unclear. Germline loops: CDR1 DFQATT, CDR2 SNEGSKA (reference sequence). CDR3 length: 16 residues. V lost 3 bases and J 0 bases, leaving 12 bases between the germline ends. The CDR3 spells CSASGQVRSGANVLTF. CDR3 nucleotides: TGCAGTGCTAGCGGGCAGGTACGCTCTGGGGCCAACGTCCTGACTTTC.

The CDR3 sequence is CASRLQGNYGYTF. The CDR3 coding sequence is TGTGCCAGCAGGCTCCAGGGAAACTATGGCTACACCTTC. J is TRBJ1-2 and V is TRBV6-2 or TRBV6-3; D is possibly TRBD1 (5 bases). CDR3 length: 13 residues. From germline, CDR1 is MNHEY and CDR2 SVGEGT. Between the trimmed V and J ends, which lost 6 bases and 2 bases, there was a span of 10 bases.

Comments on this clonotype: An end of the junction does not agree with germline; a read error may underlie this. This rearrangement joins TRBV10-3 to TRBJ1-2; D gene uncertain. The CDR3 extends over 11 amino acids. Germline V CDR1 and CDR2: ENHRY, SYGVKD. CDR3 protein: CAIREVGGYSF. For the CDR3, the DNA is TGTGCCATCAGAGAGGTGGGAGGCTACTCCTTC.

The sample holds many counts of this clonotype. The J gene is TRBJ2-2, the V gene TRBV15; D gene ambiguous. Trimming shortened V by 0 bases and J by 5 bases, and 13 bases separated the two germline ends. Germline values: CDR1 LNHNV, CDR2 YYDKDF (reference sequence). This CDR3 region has 16 residues. The CDR3 nucleotides are TGTGCCACCAGCAGAGAATTCGGCACGGCAACCGGGGAGCTGTTTTTT. It yields the protein CATSREFGTATGELFF.

There are many counts of this clonotype. V gene TRBV20-1 combines with J gene TRBJ1-2; D gene unclear. Germline V gene lookup returns CDR1 DFQATT and CDR2 SNEGSKA (reference sequence). This CDR3 is built from 11 residues. The V gene lost 4 bases and the J gene lost 3 bases, with 6 bases spanning the gap. The CDR3 nucleotides are TGCAGTGCTACCGGAGACTATGGCTACACCTTC. This codes for CSATGDYGYTF.

In its sample, this clonotype was seen many times. The chain has TRBV7-8 and TRBJ2-1, with D hard to call. The CDR3 length is 13 residues. Per the germline V gene, CDR1 is SGHVS and CDR2 is FQNEAQ. The V end was cut by 1 base, the J end by 5 bases, with 6 bases between. The CDR3 is CASSLEINNEQFF. The CDR3 nucleotides are TGTGCCAGCAGCTTAGAAATTAACAATGAGCAGTTCTTC.

V usage is TRBV29-1 and J usage is TRBJ2-2; 13 bases are a match to TRBD2. V gave up 5 bases and J gave up 5 bases; unmatched junction bases: 2. The CDR3 loop spans 14 amino acids. The germline CDR1 and CDR2 sequences are SQVTM and ANQGSEA. CDR3 loop: CSVLTSGGTGELFF. CDR3 sequence (DNA): TGCAGCGTTCTGACTAGCGGGGGGACCGGGGAGCTGTTTTTT.

This clonotype was seen ten or more times. V gene TRBV6-1 combines with J gene TRBJ1-1; tentatively, D is TRBD1 (6 bases). CDR1 MNHNS and CDR2 SASEGT come from the germline V gene. The CDR3 has 13 amino acids. With 3 bases removed from V and 12 bases from J, the gap between germline ends came to 17 bases. The CDR3 region is CASSEFRGGAPFF. For the CDR3, the DNA is TGTGCCAGCAGTGAGTTCAGGGGAGGGGCTCCTTTCTTT.

CDR3 nucleotides: TGTGCCAGCAGTGGTGCGGGGGCCGGGTTCAATGAGCAGTTCTTC. Protein sequence: CASSGAGAGFNEQFF. The chain recombines TRBV2 with TRBJ2-1; D perhaps matches TRBD2 (7 bases). V shed 4 bases and J shed 6 bases, with 16 bases lying between them. Germline CDR1 SNHLY, CDR2 FYNNEI. The CDR3 sequence is 15 residues long.

This chain links TRBV29-1 with TRBJ1-1; TRBD1 matches 9 bases. This CDR3 is built from 13 residues. V lost 5 bases and J lost 5; bases outside the gene matches: 6. Germline lookup yields CDR1 SQVTM and CDR2 ANQGSEA. For the CDR3, the DNA is TGCAGCGTTCTCAGGGACAGGGCAACTGAAGCTTTCTTT. Translated: CSVLRDRATEAFF.

This chain joins TRBV25-1 and TRBJ2-1; 9 nucleotides agree with TRBD1. The CDR3 is 15 amino acids. V shed 3 bases and J 5 bases; nucleotides not matched to a gene: 5. CDR1 MGHDK and CDR2 SYGVNS come from the germline V gene. CDR3 in DNA: TGTGCCAGCAGTGATGACAGGGGGATCCACAATGAGCAGTTCTTC. Its translation is CASSDDRGIHNEQFF.

This chain links TRBV2 with TRBJ2-7; 8 positions agree with TRBD1. CDR3 length: 15 residues. Trimming at V came to 1 base and at J to 3 bases, leaving 5 bases not matched to a gene. The germline V gene encodes CDR1 SNHLY and CDR2 FYNNEI. CDR3 DNA: TGTGCCAGCAGTGAAGAGGGGACAGGAGTCTACGAGCAGTACTTC. Its translation is CASSEEGTGVYEQYF. Filled out from reference TRBV2 and TRBJ2-7, the complete variable domain reads EPEVTQTPSHQVTQMGQEVILRCVPISNHLYFYWYRQILGQKVEFLVSFYNNEISEKSEIFDDQFSVERPDGSNFTLKIRSTKLEDSAMYFCASSEEGTGVYEQYFGPGTRLTVT.

This clonotype was seen a handful of times. The J gene is TRBJ1-1, the V gene TRBV11-3; D is unresolved. This CDR3 comprises 12 residues. V lost 7 bases, J lost 4 bases, and 10 bases lay in between. Germline lookup yields CDR1 SGHNT and CDR2 YENEEA. The CDR3, as DNA: TGTGCCAGCACGGAGGAGAGCACTGAAGCTTTCTTT. This encodes CASTEESTEAFF.